Many counts were recorded for the clone carrying this TCR beta chain. What it recognizes is unknown. This entry is derived from a study of regulatory T cells in long-lasting Graves disease. Study-wide findings and caveats: The number of shared public clonotypes was higher in persistent patients (2,741) than new patients (about 910).

The CDR3 spans 14 residues. The V end was cut by 0 bases, the J end by 7 bases, with 10 bases between. Looked up from germline, CDR1 is ENHRY and CDR2 is SYGVKD. Specified time point: persistent/refractory GD, antithyroid drugs over 5 years with positive TRAb. RNA isolated from PBMCs was used to make the TCR library. The guidelines of the American Thyroid Association were the basis for diagnosing Graves' disease. Library construction for TCR beta used iRepertoire HTBI primers and Arm-PCR of CDR3 regions. One entry per CDR3 protein results from TCRdb running MiXCR on the multiplex PCR reads. The sample records fewer than 450,000 distinct CDR3 sequences, roughly 20% being singletons.

The sequence derives from a female donor with Graves disease. The chain links TRBV10-3 to TRBJ1-5; D uncertain. The sample here was peripheral blood mononuclear cells (PBMCs), taken when the disease was refractory, from a patient treated with antithyroid drugs. CDR3 in amino acids: CAISESTGGQPQHF. The CDR3, as DNA: TGTGCCATCAGTGAGTCAACGGGTGGACAGCCCCAGCATTTT.